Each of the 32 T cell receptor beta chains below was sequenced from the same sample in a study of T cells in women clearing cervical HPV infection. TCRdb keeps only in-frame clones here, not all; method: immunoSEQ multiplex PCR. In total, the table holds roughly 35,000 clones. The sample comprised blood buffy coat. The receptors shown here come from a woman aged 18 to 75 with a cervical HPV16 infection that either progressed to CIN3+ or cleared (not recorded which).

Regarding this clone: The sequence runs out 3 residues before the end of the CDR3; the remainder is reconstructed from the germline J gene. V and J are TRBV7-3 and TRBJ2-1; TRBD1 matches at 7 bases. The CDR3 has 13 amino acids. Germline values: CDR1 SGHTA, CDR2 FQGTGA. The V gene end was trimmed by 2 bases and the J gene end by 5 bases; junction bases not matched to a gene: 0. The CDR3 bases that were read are TGTGCCAGCAGCTTAGACAGGGACAATGAG. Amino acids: CASSLDRDNE. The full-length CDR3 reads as CASSLDRDNEQFF.

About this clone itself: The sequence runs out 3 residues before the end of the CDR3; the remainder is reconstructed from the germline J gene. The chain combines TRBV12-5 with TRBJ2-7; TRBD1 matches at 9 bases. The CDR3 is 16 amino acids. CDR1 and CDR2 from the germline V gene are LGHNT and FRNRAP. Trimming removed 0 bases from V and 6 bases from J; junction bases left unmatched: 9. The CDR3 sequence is CASGLVIGTGWFEQYF. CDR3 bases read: TGTGCTAGTGGTTTGGTTATCGGGACAGGGTGGTTCGAG.

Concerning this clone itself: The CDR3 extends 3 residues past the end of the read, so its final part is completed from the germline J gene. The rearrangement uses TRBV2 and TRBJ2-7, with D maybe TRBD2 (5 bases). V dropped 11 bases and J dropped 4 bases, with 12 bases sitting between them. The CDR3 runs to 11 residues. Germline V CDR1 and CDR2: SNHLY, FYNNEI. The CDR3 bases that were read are TGTGCCCAGCTAGCAAGGTACGAG. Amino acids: CAQLARYE. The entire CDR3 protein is CAQLARYEQYF.

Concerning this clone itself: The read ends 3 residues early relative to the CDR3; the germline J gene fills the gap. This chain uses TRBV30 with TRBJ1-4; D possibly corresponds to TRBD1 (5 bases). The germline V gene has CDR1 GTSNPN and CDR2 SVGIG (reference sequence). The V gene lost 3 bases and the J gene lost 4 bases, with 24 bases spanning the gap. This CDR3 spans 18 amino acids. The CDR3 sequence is CAWSGPAGDLSSNEKLFF. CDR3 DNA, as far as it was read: TGTGCCTGGAGCGGACCCGCGGGGGACCTTAGCAGTAATGAAAAA.

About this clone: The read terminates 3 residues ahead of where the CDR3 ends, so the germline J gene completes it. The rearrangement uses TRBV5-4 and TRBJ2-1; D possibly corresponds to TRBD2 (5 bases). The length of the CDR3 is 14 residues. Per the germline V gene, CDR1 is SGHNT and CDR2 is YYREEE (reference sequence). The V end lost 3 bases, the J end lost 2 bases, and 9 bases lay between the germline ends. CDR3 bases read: TGTGCCAGCAGCTCAACTAGACCCTACAATGAG. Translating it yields CASSSTRPYNE. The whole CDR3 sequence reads CASSSTRPYNEQFF.

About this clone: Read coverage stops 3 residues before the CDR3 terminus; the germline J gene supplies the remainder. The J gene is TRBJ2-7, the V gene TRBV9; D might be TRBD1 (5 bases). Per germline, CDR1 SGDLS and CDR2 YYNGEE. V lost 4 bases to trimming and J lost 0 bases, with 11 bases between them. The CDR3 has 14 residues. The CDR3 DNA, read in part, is TGTGCCAGCAGCCCCCGACAGCACTCCTACGAG. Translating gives CASSPRQHSYE. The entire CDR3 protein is CASSPRQHSYEQYF.

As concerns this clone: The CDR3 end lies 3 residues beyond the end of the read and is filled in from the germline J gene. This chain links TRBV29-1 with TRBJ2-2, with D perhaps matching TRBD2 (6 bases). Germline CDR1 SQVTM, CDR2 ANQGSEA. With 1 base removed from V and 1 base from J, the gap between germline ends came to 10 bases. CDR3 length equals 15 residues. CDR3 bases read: TGCAGCGTTGAAGTTGGGCGGGAGAACACCGGGGAG. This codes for CSVEVGRENTGE. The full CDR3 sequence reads CSVEVGRENTGELFF.

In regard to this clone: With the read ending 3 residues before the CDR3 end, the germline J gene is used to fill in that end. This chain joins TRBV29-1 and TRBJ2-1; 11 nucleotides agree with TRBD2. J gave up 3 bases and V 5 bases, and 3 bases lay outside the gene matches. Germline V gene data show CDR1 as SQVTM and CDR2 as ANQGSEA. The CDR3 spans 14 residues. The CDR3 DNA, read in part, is TGCAGCGTTCTGACTAGCGGGAACTACAATGAG. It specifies CSVLTSGNYNE. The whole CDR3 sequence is CSVLTSGNYNEQFF.

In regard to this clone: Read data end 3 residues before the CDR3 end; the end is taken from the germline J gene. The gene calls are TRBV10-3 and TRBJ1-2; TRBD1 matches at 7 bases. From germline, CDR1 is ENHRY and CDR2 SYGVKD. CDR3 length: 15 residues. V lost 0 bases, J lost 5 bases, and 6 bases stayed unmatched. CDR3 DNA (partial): TGTGCCATCAGTGAGTCCGTGACAGGGTCATATGGC. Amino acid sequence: CAISESVTGSYG. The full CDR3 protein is CAISESVTGSYGYTF.

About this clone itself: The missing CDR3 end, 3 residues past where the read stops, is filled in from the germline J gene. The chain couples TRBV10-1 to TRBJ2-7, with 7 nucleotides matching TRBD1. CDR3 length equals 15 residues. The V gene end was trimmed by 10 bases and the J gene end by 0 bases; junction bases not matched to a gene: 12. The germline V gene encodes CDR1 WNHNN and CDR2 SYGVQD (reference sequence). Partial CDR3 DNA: TGCGCCAACCCTCATCCTGGGACAGCCTCCTACGAG. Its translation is CANPHPGTASYE. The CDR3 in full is CANPHPGTASYEQYF.

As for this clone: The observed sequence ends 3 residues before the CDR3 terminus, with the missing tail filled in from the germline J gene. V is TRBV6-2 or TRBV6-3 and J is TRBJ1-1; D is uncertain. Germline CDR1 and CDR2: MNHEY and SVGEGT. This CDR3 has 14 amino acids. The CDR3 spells CASSYPTGRSEAFF. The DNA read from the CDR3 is TGTGCCAGCAGCTACCCTACGGGGAGGAGCGAA.

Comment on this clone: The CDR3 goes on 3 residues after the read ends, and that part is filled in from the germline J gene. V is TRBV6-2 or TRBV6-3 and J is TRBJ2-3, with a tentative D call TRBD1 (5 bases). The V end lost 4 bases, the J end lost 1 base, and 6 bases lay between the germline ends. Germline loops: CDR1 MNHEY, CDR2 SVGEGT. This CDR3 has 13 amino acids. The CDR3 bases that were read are TGTGCCAGCAGTTTACAGGGCACAGATACG. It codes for CASSLQGTDT. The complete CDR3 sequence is CASSLQGTDTQYF.

CDR3 DNA, as far as it was read: TGTGCCAGCCCCCCGGCAGGGGGCGCCTCCTACGAG. Its translation: CASPPAGGASYE. The whole CDR3 sequence is CASPPAGGASYEQYF. The chain uses TRBV12-3 or TRBV12-4 and TRBJ2-7, with TRBD1 matching over 8 bases. The read finishes 3 residues shy of the CDR3 end, and the germline J gene is used to complete it. J was trimmed by 0 bases and V by 8 bases; bases with no gene match: 9. This CDR3 comprises 15 residues.

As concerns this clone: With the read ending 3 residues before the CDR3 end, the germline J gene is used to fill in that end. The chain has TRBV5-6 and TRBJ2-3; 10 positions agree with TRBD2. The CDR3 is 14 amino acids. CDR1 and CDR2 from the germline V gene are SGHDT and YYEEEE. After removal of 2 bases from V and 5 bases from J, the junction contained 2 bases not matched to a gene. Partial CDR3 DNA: TGTGCCAGCAGCTTCACTAGCGGGGAAGATACG. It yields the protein CASSFTSGEDT. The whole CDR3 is CASSFTSGEDTQYF.

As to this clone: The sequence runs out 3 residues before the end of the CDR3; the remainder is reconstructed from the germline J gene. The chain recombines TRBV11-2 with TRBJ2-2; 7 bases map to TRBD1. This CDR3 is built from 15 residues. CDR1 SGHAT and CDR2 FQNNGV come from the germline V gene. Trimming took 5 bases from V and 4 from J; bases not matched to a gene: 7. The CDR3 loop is CASSPTGVLTGELFF. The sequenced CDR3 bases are TGTGCCAGCAGCCCAACAGGGGTCCTCACCGGGGAG.

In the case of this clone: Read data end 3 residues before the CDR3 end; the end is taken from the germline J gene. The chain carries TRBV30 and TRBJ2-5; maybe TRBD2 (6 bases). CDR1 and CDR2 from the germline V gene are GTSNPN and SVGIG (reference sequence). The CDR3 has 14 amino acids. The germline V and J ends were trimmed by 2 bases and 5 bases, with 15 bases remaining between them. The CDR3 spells CAWSRGGSRETQYF. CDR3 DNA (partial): TGTGCCTGGAGTCGAGGAGGGTCCCGGGAGACC.

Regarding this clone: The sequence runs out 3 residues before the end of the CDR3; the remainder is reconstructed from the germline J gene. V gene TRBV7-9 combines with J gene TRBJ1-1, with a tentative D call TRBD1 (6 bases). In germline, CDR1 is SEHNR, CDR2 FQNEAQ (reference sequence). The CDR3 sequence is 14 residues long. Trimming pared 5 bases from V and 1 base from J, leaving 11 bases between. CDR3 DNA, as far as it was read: TGTGCCAGCAGCCTAACAGGGACGAACACTGAA. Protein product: CASSLTGTNTE. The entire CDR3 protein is CASSLTGTNTEAFF.

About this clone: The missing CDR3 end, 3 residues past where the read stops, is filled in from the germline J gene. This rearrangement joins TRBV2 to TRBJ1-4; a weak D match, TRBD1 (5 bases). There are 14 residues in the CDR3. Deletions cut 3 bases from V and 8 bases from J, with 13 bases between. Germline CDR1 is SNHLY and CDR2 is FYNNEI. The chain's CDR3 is CASSEGQGREKLFF. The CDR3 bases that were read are TGTGCCAGCAGTGAGGGGCAGGGAAGGGAAAAA.

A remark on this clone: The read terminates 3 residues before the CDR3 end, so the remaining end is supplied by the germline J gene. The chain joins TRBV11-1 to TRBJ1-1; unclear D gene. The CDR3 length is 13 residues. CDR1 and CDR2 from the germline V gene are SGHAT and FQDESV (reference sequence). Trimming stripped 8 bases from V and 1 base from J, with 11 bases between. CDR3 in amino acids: CASAQGPNTEAFF. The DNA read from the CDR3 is TGTGCCAGCGCCCAAGGGCCGAACACTGAA.

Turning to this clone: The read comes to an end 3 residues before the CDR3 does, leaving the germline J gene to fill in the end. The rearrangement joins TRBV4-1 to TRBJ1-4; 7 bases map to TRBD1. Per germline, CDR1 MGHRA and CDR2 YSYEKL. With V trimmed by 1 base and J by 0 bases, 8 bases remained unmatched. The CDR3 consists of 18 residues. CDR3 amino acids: CASSQGDRPSATNEKLFF. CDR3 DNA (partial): TGCGCCAGCAGCCAAGGGGACAGACCCTCCGCAACTAATGAAAAA.

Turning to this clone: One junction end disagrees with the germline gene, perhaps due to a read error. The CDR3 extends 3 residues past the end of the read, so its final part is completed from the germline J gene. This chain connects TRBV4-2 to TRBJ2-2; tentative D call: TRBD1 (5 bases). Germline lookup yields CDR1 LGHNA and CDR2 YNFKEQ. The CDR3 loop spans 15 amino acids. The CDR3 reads CASSQEFQGTGELFF. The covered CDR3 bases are TGCGCCAGCAGCCAAGAATTCCAGGGCACCGGGGAG.

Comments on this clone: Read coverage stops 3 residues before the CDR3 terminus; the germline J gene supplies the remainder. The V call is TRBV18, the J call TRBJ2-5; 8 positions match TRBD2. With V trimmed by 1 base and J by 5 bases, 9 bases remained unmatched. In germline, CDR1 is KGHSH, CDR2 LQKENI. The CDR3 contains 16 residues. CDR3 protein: CASSPLAAAGGETQYF. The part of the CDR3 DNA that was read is TGTGCCAGCTCACCACTAGCGGCCGCGGGAGGTGAGACC.

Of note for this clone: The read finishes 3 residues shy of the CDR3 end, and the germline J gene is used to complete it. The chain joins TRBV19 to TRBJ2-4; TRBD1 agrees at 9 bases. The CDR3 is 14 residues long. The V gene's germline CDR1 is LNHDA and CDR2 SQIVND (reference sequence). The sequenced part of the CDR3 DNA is TGTGCCAGTAGTATTGTGACAGGGGGTTCTGGT. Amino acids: CASSIVTGGSG. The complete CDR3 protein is CASSIVTGGSGQYF. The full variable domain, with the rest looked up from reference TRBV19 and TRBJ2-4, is DGGITQSPKYLFRKEGQNVTLSCEQNLNHDAMYWYRQDPGQGLRLIYYSQIVNDFQKGDIAEGYSVSREKKESFPLTVTSAQKNPTAFYLCASSIVTGGSGQYFGAGTRLSVL.

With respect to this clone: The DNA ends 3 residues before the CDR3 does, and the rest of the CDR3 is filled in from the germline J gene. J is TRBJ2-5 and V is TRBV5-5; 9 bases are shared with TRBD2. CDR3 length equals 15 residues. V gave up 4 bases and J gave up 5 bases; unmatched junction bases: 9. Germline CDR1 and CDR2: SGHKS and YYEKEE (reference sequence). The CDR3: CASSAVGGGVETQYF. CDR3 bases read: TGTGCCAGCAGCGCGGTGGGCGGGGGGGTCGAGACC.

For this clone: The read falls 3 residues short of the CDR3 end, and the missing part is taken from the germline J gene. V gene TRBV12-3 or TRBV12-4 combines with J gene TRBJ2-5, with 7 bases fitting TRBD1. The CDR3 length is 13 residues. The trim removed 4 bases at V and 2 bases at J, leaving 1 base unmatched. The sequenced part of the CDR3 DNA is TGTGCCAGCAGTTCGGGACAGCAAGAGACC. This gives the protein CASSSGQQET. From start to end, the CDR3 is CASSSGQQETQYF.

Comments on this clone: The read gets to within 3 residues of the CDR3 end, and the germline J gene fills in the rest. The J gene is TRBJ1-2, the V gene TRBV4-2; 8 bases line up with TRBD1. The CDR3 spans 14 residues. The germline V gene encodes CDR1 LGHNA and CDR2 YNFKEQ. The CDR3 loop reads CASSQERTGHGYTF. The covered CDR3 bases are TGTGCCAGCAGCCAGGAGCGGACAGGGCACGGC.

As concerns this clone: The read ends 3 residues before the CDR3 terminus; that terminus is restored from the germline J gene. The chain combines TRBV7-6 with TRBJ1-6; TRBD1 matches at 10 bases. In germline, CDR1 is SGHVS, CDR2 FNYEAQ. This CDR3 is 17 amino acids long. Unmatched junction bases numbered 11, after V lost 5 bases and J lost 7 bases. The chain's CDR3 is CASSPLNEDRGNSPLHF. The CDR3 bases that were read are TGTGCCAGCAGCCCCCTTAATGAGGACAGGGGGAATTCACCC.

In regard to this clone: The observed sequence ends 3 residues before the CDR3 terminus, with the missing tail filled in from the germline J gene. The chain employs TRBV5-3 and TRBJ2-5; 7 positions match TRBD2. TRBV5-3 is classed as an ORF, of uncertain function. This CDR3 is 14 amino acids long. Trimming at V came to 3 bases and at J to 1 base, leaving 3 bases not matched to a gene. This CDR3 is CARSSTSVQETQYF. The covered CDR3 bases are TGTGCCAGAAGCTCTACTAGCGTCCAAGAGACC.

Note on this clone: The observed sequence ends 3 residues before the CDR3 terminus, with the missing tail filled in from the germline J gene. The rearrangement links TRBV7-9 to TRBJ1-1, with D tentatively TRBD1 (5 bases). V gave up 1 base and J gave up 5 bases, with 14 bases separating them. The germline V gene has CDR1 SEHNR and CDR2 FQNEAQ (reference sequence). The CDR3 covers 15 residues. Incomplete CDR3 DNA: TGTGCCAGCAGCTTAGGAGGTGAGGGGTGGACTGAA. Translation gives CASSLGGEGWTE. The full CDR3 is CASSLGGEGWTEAFF.

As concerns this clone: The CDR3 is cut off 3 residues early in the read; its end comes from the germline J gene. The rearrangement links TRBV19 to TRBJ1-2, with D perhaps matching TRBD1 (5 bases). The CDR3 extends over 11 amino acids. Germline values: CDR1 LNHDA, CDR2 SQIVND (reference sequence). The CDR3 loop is CASLGLTGYTF. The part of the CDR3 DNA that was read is TGTGCCAGTTTGGGGCTCACAGGC.

This chain's CDR3 is CASSEYRVLVTEAFF. The sequenced CDR3 bases are TGTGCCAGCAGTGAATACAGGGTTCTGGTCACTGAA. The V gene is TRBV6-1, the J gene TRBJ1-1; D perhaps matches TRBD1 (6 bases). The CDR3 goes on 3 residues after the read ends, and that part is filled in from the germline J gene. The ends were cut back, 2 bases at V and 4 bases at J, with 14 bases in the middle. Germline values: CDR1 MNHNS, CDR2 SASEGT. CDR3 length: 15 amino acids.

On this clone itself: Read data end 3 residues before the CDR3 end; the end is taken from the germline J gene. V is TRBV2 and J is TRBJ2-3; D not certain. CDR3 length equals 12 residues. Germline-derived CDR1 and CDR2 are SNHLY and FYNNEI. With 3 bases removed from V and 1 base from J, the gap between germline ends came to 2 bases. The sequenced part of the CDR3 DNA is TGTGCCAGCAGTGACGGCACAGATACG. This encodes CASSDGTDT. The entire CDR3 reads CASSDGTDTQYF.